A single sample is the source of the 26 T cell receptor beta chains below, sequenced in a study of identical twins. TCRdb redid the calling of the 5' RACE reads with MiXCR, one entry per CDR3 protein. The profile shows 260,000 or so distinct CDR3 sequences, approximately 8% of them singletons. These data also formed part of another study, on yellow fever vaccine responses in identical twins.

Sequencing used CD8+ T cells sorted from blood. The receptors were gathered from a woman aged 18-29 years in good health.

The table lists this clonotype with many counts. The chain couples TRBV2 to TRBJ2-1, with 10 nucleotides matching TRBD2. The germline V gene encodes CDR1 SNHLY and CDR2 FYNNEI. V trimming: 6 bases; J trimming: 8 bases; junction bases outside the gene matches: 13. The CDR3 runs to 16 residues. Here the CDR3 reads CASRPTSGDSWHEQFF. The CDR3, as DNA: TGTGCCAGCAGACCCACTAGCGGGGACTCCTGGCATGAGCAGTTCTTC. The full variable domain, with the rest looked up from reference TRBV2 and TRBJ2-1, is EPEVTQTPSHQVTQMGQEVILRCVPISNHLYFYWYRQILGQKVEFLVSFYNNEISEKSEIFDDQFSVERPDGSNFTLKIRSTKLEDSAMYFCASRPTSGDSWHEQFFGPGTRLTVL.

This clonotype was detected ten times or more. This chain connects TRBV20-1 to TRBJ2-1, with D maybe TRBD2 (5 bases). This CDR3 is 13 amino acids long. V was cut by 2 bases and J by 6 bases, with 11 bases left in between. Germline loops: CDR1 DFQATT, CDR2 SNEGSKA (reference sequence). CDR3 sequence reads: CSARFETTNEQFF. Written as DNA, the CDR3 is TGCAGTGCTAGATTTGAGACTACCAATGAGCAGTTCTTC.

This clonotype turned up a few times. The J gene is TRBJ1-1, the V gene TRBV27; D call uncertain. The CDR3 has 17 amino acids. Between the trimmed V and J ends, which lost 0 bases and 1 base, there was a span of 15 bases. Germline V lookup: CDR1 MNHEY, CDR2 SMNVEV (reference sequence). The CDR3 bases are TGTGCCAGCAGTTTATCAGGCTGGTTTTCGCCGAACACTGAAGCTTTCTTT. Translation gives CASSLSGWFSPNTEAFF.

This clonotype was picked up many times. This chain uses TRBV25-1 with TRBJ1-4, with D hard to call. This CDR3 is 16 amino acids long. CDR1 and CDR2 (germline): MGHDK, SYGVNS. Trimming removed 2 bases at V and 4 bases at J, with 14 bases between. The CDR3: CASSETDYGSNEKLFF. As DNA, the CDR3 is TGTGCCAGCAGTGAAACGGATTACGGGAGTAATGAAAAACTGTTTTTT.

This clonotype has ten or more counts. The chain recombines TRBV14 with TRBJ2-2; the match to TRBD2 covers 9 bases. Per germline, CDR1 SGHDN and CDR2 FVKESK. The length of the CDR3 is 15 residues. The trim removed 0 bases at V and 4 bases at J, leaving 0 bases unmatched. In DNA, the CDR3 is TGTGCCAGCAGCCAAGAACTAGCGGGCACCGGGGAGCTGTTTTTT. Translated: CASSQELAGTGELFF.

The chain combines TRBV20-1 with TRBJ2-1; the match to TRBD2 covers 14 bases. Germline V lookup: CDR1 DFQATT, CDR2 SNEGSKA (reference sequence). The V and J ends lost 0 bases and 0 bases, in that order; junction bases with no gene match: 13. The CDR3 is 21 residues long. The CDR3 DNA reads as TGCAGTGCTAGAGATTTAATGACTAGCGGGAGGGCCGCAGGCTCCTACAATGAGCAGTTCTTC. Translation: CSARDLMTSGRAAGSYNEQFF.

This clonotype was counted many times. CDR3 bases: TGTGCCAGCAGTTTAGGGGCGACTGAAGCTTTCTTT. This gives the protein CASSLGATEAFF. The V call is TRBV28, the J call TRBJ1-1, with D possibly matching TRBD1 (5 bases). Germline CDR1 and CDR2: MDHEN and SYDVKM. The V end was cut by 2 bases, the J end by 5 bases, with 6 bases between. The CDR3 has 12 amino acids.

The rearrangement uses TRBV29-1 and TRBJ2-1; perhaps TRBD2 as D (6 bases). V was trimmed by 7 bases and J by 1 base, leaving 14 bases between them. Germline-derived CDR1 and CDR2 are SQVTM and ANQGSEA. CDR3 size: 14 residues. The chain's CDR3 is CSANPEGSYNEQFF. Written as DNA, the CDR3 is TGCAGCGCCAACCCGGAGGGTTCCTACAATGAGCAGTTCTTC.

The J gene is TRBJ1-1, the V gene TRBV10-3; D not certain. CDR3 size: 12 residues. Germline assignment: CDR1 ENHRY and CDR2 SYGVKD. Trimming left V 6 bases short and J 11 bases short, with 16 bases between. CDR3 coding DNA: TGTGCCATCAGCGAAACCGGGCTCGGGGCTTTCTTT. Translated: CAISETGLGAFF.

The chain links TRBV6-5 to TRBJ2-2; D is unresolved. The CDR3 has 13 residues. From germline, CDR1 is MNHEY and CDR2 SVGAGI. V dropped 4 bases and J dropped 6 bases, with 9 bases sitting between them. In nucleotides, the CDR3 is TGTGCCAGCAGTTTCGGCCCTGCCGGGGAGCTGTTTTTT. It translates to CASSFGPAGELFF.

This clonotype has a count of ten or more. The V gene is TRBV29-1, the J gene TRBJ2-2; D may be TRBD2 (6 bases). Trimming removed 3 bases from V and 2 bases from J, with 10 bases in between. The CDR3 runs to 14 residues. Looked up from germline, CDR1 is SQVTM and CDR2 is ANQGSEA. CDR3 DNA sequence: TGCAGCGTTGAGGCGGGACTTAACACCGGGGAGCTGTTTTTT. Its protein product is CSVEAGLNTGELFF.

The chain has TRBV27 and TRBJ1-1; no definite D call. The CDR3 has 12 residues. Trimming took off 10 bases at V and 1 base at J, with 10 bases between the two ends. The germline V gene encodes CDR1 MNHEY and CDR2 SMNVEV (reference sequence). The CDR3 loop is CATRWGNTEAFF. The DNA for the CDR3 is TGTGCCACCCGGTGGGGGAACACTGAAGCTTTCTTT.

This chain's CDR3 is CASSLSKTGSSYNEQFF. The CDR3 DNA reads TGTGCCAGCAGCTTATCCAAGACAGGGAGCTCCTACAATGAGCAGTTCTTC. The gene calls are TRBV7-6 and TRBJ2-1; 7 bases are a match to TRBD1. V lost 2 bases, J lost 0 bases, and 7 bases stayed unmatched. The length of the CDR3 is 17 residues. Looked up from germline, CDR1 is SGHVS and CDR2 is FNYEAQ.

The V gene is TRBV23-1, the J gene TRBJ1-5; D possibly corresponds to TRBD1 (5 bases). TRBV23-1 is an open reading frame whose function is uncertain. CDR3 size: 17 residues. Trimming shortened V by 4 bases and J by 0 bases, and 16 bases separated the two germline ends. CDR3 sequence (DNA): TGCGCCAGCAGTCCCCGTAGAGGGGCCGTTAGCAATCAGCCCCAGCATTTT. Amino acids: CASSPRRGAVSNQPQHF.

The rearrangement uses TRBV19 and TRBJ2-5, with D unclear. The V gene lost 3 bases and the J gene lost 4 bases, with 9 bases spanning the gap. In germline, CDR1 is LNHDA, CDR2 SQIVND (reference sequence). The CDR3 is 13 residues long. The CDR3 DNA follows: TGTGCCAGTAGTATCTCCGGCGGAGAGACCCAGTACTTC. This codes for CASSISGGETQYF.

This clonotype came up a few times. The chain joins TRBV5-4 to TRBJ2-1, with D possibly matching TRBD2 (6 bases). CDR1 and CDR2 (germline): SGHNT, YYREEE (reference sequence). The V gene lost 2 bases and the J gene lost 7 bases, with 10 bases spanning the gap. The CDR3 has 13 amino acids. The DNA of the CDR3 is TGTGCCAGCAGCTTTGGGGGGAAGAATGAGCAGTTCTTC. It yields the protein CASSFGGKNEQFF.

In this sample, this clonotype turned up many times. This rearrangement joins TRBV2 to TRBJ2-3, with 8 bases identical to TRBD2. Trimming cost V 6 bases and J 1 base; bases outside gene matches: 6. Germline V gene sequence: CDR1 SNHLY, CDR2 FYNNEI. CDR3 length: 15 residues. This CDR3 reads CASSTLAVGTDTQYF. In nucleotides, the CDR3 is TGTGCCAGCAGCACACTAGCGGTGGGCACAGATACGCAGTATTTT.

This clonotype was detected ten times or more. The genes are TRBV12-3 or TRBV12-4 and TRBJ2-7; the match to TRBD2 covers 10 bases. With 2 bases clipped from V and 3 bases from J, the junction kept 4 bases outside the gene matches. This CDR3 contains 15 residues. The CDR3 here is CASSLTLAGDYEQYF. The DNA of the CDR3 is TGTGCCAGCAGTTTAACCCTAGCGGGAGACTACGAGCAGTACTTC.

This rearrangement joins TRBV20-1 to TRBJ2-4; D call uncertain. Per germline, CDR1 DFQATT and CDR2 SNEGSKA (reference sequence). V lost 0 bases, J lost 5 bases, and 11 bases lay in between. The CDR3 runs to 14 residues. The CDR3 here is CSARDQGVQNIQYF. Here the CDR3 DNA reads TGCAGTGCTAGAGATCAAGGTGTCCAAAACATTCAGTACTTC.

The rearrangement joins TRBV24-1 to TRBJ2-5; D is possibly TRBD1 or TRBD2 (5 bases each). V was shortened by 0 bases and J by 1 base, with 20 bases between the two germline ends. Per the germline V gene, CDR1 is KGHDR and CDR2 is SFDVKD. This CDR3 has 19 amino acids. The CDR3, as DNA: TGTGCCACCAGTGATTTGAAAGTTTGGGGCGGGCCTGTCCAAGAGACCCAGTACTTC. Translated, it gives CATSDLKVWGGPVQETQYF.

This clonotype showed up many times. The chain employs TRBV11-2 and TRBJ2-1, with D unclear. The CDR3 is made up of 12 amino acids. Germline assignment: CDR1 SGHAT and CDR2 FQNNGV. V dropped 5 bases and J dropped 10 bases, with 12 bases sitting between them. CDR3 bases: TGTGCCAGCAGCCTCGATTCATTCGAGCAGTTCTTC. This codes for CASSLDSFEQFF.

This clonotype was seen only a few times. The rearrangement uses TRBV3-1 and TRBJ2-6; D is ambiguous. Germline V CDR1 and CDR2: LGHDT, YNNKEL (reference sequence). This CDR3 comprises 15 residues. Trimming shortened V by 1 base and J by 4 bases, and 8 bases separated the two germline ends. CDR3 sequence: CASSQGVSGANVLTF. In DNA form, the CDR3 reads TGTGCCAGCAGCCAAGGGGTCTCGGGGGCCAACGTCCTGACTTTC.

This sequence joins TRBV27 and TRBJ2-1; the match to TRBD1 covers 10 bases. The germline CDR1 and CDR2 sequences are MNHEY and SMNVEV (reference sequence). The CDR3 sequence is 17 residues long. V lost 5 bases and J lost 6; bases outside the gene matches: 13. In DNA, the CDR3 is TGTGCCAGCAGTCCCGAACCGGGACAGGGGTTTTTCAATGAGCAGTTCTTC. This codes for CASSPEPGQGFFNEQFF.

This clonotype has a count of ten or more. The chain uses TRBV27 and TRBJ1-5, with D unclear. Trimming removed 4 bases from V and 0 bases from J, with 7 bases in between. CDR3 size: 14 residues. In germline, CDR1 is MNHEY, CDR2 SMNVEV (reference sequence). Written as DNA, the CDR3 is TGTGCCAGCAGTTCCGTAAGTAGCAATCAGCCCCAGCATTTT. This encodes CASSSVSSNQPQHF.

This clonotype has a handful of counts. The chain employs TRBV16 and TRBJ1-4; no definite D call. The CDR3 is 15 amino acids. V dropped 4 bases and J dropped 5 bases, with 14 bases sitting between them. Germline V gene lookup returns CDR1 KGHSY and CDR2 FQNENV. CDR3 residues: CASSRGRVENEKLFF. CDR3 nucleotide sequence: TGTGCCAGCAGCCGAGGACGGGTGGAAAATGAAAAACTGTTTTTT.

This clonotype was seen at least ten times. The chain carries TRBV24-1 and TRBJ2-2; D possibly matches TRBD1 or TRBD2 (5 bases each). The CDR3 covers 14 residues. From germline, CDR1 is KGHDR and CDR2 SFDVKD. Trimming shortened V by 7 bases and J by 4 bases, and 12 bases separated the two germline ends. For the CDR3, the DNA is TGTGCCACCAGGGACGGGACGGGCACCGGGGAGCTGTTTTTT. It encodes CATRDGTGTGELFF.